The clone carrying this T cell receptor beta chain is a singleton in its sample. Antigen: not known. The test was conducted at deep level. Using immunoSEQ multiplex PCR, the repertoire was profiled, and TCRdb retains in-frame clones only, with some absent. The sample lists roughly 1,500,000 clones, around 98.5% occurring once. This entry comes from a study of shared clonotypes between healthy human individuals. Study observations and caveats: Generation probabilities were higher for clonotypes shared across all four sorted-subset donors than for unshared ones. As a rule, naive subsets had a larger estimated richness than memory subsets.

This CDR3 is built from 15 residues. Trimming at V came to 5 bases and at J to 4 bases, leaving 7 bases not matched to a gene. Germline loops: CDR1 MNHEY, CDR2 SVGAGI. The specimen was naive CD4+ T cells sorted from blood. Subset noted: CD45RA+ positively selected. This TCR came from a man aged 30-40 years in good health. This sequence joins TRBV6-5 and TRBJ2-3, with 9 bases matching TRBD1. For the CDR3, the DNA is TGTGCCAGCAGTGGGGGGGACAGGGTTGCAGATACGCAGTATTTT. This codes for CASSGGDRVADTQYF.